The table lists the clone carrying this T cell receptor (beta chain) with many counts. What it recognizes is unknown. This entry belongs to a study of CD8 T cells in ankylosing spondylitis. General study points: The study looked at matched synovial fluid samples from ankylosing spondylitis patients. Disease-linked clones were reported to be significantly enriched there. Roughly 8 highly homologous variants made up a TCR beta motif, and this motif appeared characteristic of ankylosing spondylitis blood.

From germline, CDR1 is LNHDA and CDR2 SQIVND (reference sequence). V lost 2 bases and J 1 base, leaving 5 bases between the germline ends. The CDR3 extends over 13 amino acids. 5'-RACE, quantitative and with molecular barcodes, yielded the TCR beta libraries. TCRdb passed the 5' RACE reads through MiXCR, listing each CDR3 protein once. The sample contains roughly 97,000 distinct CDR3 sequences, about 8.5% of which appear only once. The TCR sequence derives from a male donor with ankylosing spondylitis or in good health (not recorded which). The sequenced sample was blood, either unsorted or a sorted T cell fraction (not recorded which). The chain uses TRBV19 and TRBJ1-1; D is unresolved. The CDR3 loop is CASSILGNTEAFF. In DNA, the CDR3 is TGTGCCAGTAGTATACTAGGGAACACTGAAGCTTTCTTT.